Listed here are 21 T cell receptor beta chains from one sample, sequenced in a study of response to subunit inactivated influenza vaccine. TCRdb recomputed calls from the RT-PCR reads with MiXCR, one row per CDR3 protein. The sample has 700,000 to 900,000 distinct CDR3 sequences; roughly 20% are singletons. The starting material was PBMCs from blood, obtained approximately 5 days after vaccination. The receptors derive from a man in his forties or fifties who received an inactivated influenza vaccine.

The gene calls are TRBV5-6 and TRBJ2-4, with a weak D call TRBD1 (6 bases). The CDR3 extends over 15 amino acids. In germline, CDR1 is SGHDT, CDR2 YYEEEE. V lost 1 base to trimming and J lost 7 bases, with 15 bases between them. The CDR3 bases are TGTGCCAGCAGCTTGAAGGTCGGCCAGGGGAACATTCAGTACTTC. Protein product: CASSLKVGQGNIQYF.

This clonotype was picked up many times. The gene calls are TRBV4-1 and TRBJ2-7; no clear D. V lost 1 base and J lost 6, with 7 bases in between. The germline V gene encodes CDR1 MGHRA and CDR2 YSYEKL. This CDR3 contains 12 residues. As DNA, the CDR3 is TGCGCCAGCAGCCAAGGTGTAGGCGAGCAGTACTTC. Translated, it gives CASSQGVGEQYF.

V and J are TRBV29-1 and TRBJ1-2; no firm D call. V lost 3 bases and J 11 bases, leaving 16 bases between the germline ends. The CDR3 extends over 12 amino acids. From germline, CDR1 is SQVTM and CDR2 ANQGSEA. CDR3 sequence: CSVEEGAPPYTF. CDR3 nucleotides: TGCAGCGTTGAGGAAGGCGCTCCCCCTTACACCTTC.

This clonotype was counted between two and nine times. The chain uses TRBV28 and TRBJ2-7; TRBD2 agrees at 7 bases. J was trimmed by 1 base and V by 4 bases; bases with no gene match: 7. CDR1 is MDHEN and CDR2 is SYDVKM in the germline V gene. The CDR3 has 15 residues. The CDR3 sequence: CASSSGPGGSYEQYF. The DNA for the CDR3 is TGTGCCAGCAGTTCCGGACCCGGGGGGTCCTACGAGCAGTACTTC.

This clonotype was detected ten times or more. This rearrangement joins TRBV6-5 to TRBJ2-7; D possibly matches TRBD1 or TRBD2 (5 bases each). The germline V gene encodes CDR1 MNHEY and CDR2 SVGAGI. This CDR3 has 14 residues. Trimming removed 4 bases from V and 9 bases from J, with 19 bases in between. CDR3 nucleotide sequence: TGTGCCAGCAGTTCTCCCGGGACCAATTCAAGGCAGTACTTC. Protein sequence: CASSSPGTNSRQYF.

This clonotype was detected only a few times. The V gene is TRBV28, the J gene TRBJ2-3; TRBD2 agrees at 9 bases. This CDR3 comprises 15 residues. CDR1 is MDHEN and CDR2 is SYDVKM in the germline V gene. J gave up 4 bases and V 7 bases, and 9 bases lay outside the gene matches. The CDR3: CASMPSGKGADTQYF. The CDR3 bases are TGTGCCAGCATGCCTAGCGGGAAGGGGGCAGATACGCAGTATTTT. The variable domain in full, completed from reference TRBV28 and TRBJ2-3, reads DVKVTQSSRYLVKRTGEKVFLECVQDMDHENMFWYRQDPGLGLRLIYFSYDVKMKEKGDIPEGYSVSREKKERFSLILESASTNQTSMYLCASMPSGKGADTQYFGPGTRLTVL.

The rearrangement joins TRBV30 to TRBJ1-2; 7 nucleotides align to TRBD1. V gave up 1 base and J gave up 6 bases; unmatched junction bases: 5. Germline-derived CDR1 and CDR2 are GTSNPN and SVGIG (reference sequence). The CDR3 contains 13 residues. CDR3 DNA: TGTGCCTGGAGTGATGAGGGGGCGAATGGCTACACCTTC. Its translation: CAWSDEGANGYTF.

The chain uses TRBV7-6 and TRBJ2-5; D is tentatively TRBD1 or TRBD2 (5 bases each). Per germline, CDR1 SGHVS and CDR2 FNYEAQ. With 5 bases removed from V and 5 bases from J, the gap between germline ends came to 18 bases. CDR3 length: 15 amino acids. DNA for the CDR3: TGTGCCAGCAGCCCCTACGGGACCGGCCGGGAGACCCAGTACTTC. It is translated as CASSPYGTGRETQYF. Drawing the rest from reference TRBV7-6 and TRBJ2-5, the complete variable domain is GAGVSQSPRYKVTKRGQDVALRCDPISGHVSLYWYRQALGQGPEFLTYFNYEAQQDKSGLPNDRFSAERPEGSISTLTIQRTEQRDSAMYRCASSPYGTGRETQYFGPGTRLLVL.

This clonotype occurred a few times. As DNA, the CDR3 is TGTGCCATCAGTGAGTCCAATCAGGTGGACGGCTACACCTTC. This encodes CAISESNQVDGYTF. This chain joins TRBV10-3 and TRBJ1-2; no clear D gene. CDR1 ENHRY and CDR2 SYGVKD come from the germline V gene. The CDR3 is 14 residues long. Trimming shortened V by 0 bases and J by 8 bases, and 13 bases separated the two germline ends.

The chain recombines TRBV18 with TRBJ2-7; 9 bases are shared with TRBD1. CDR3 length: 13 amino acids. The trim removed 3 bases at V and 6 bases at J, leaving 3 bases unmatched. Germline V gene lookup returns CDR1 KGHSH and CDR2 LQKENI. The CDR3 reads CASSPGTGIEQYF. Here the CDR3 DNA reads TGTGCCAGCTCACCCGGGACAGGGATCGAGCAGTACTTC. The whole variable domain, remainder taken from reference TRBV18 and TRBJ2-7, is NAGVMQNPRHLVRRRGQEARLRCSPMKGHSHVYWYRQLPEEGLKFMVYLQKENIIDESGMPKERFSAEFPKEGPSILRIQQVVRGDSAAYFCASSPGTGIEQYFGPGTRLTVT.

This chain joins TRBV20-1 and TRBJ2-7; TRBD1 aligns across 8 bases. The CDR3 is 13 residues long. Trimming took 3 bases from V and 4 from J; bases not matched to a gene: 5. CDR1 is DFQATT, CDR2 SNEGSKA, per germline (reference sequence). DNA for the CDR3: TGCAGTGCTAGGAGCCAGGGGGCGTACGAGCAGTACTTC. Translating it yields CSARSQGAYEQYF.

This clonotype was recorded a few times. V gene TRBV12-3 or TRBV12-4 combines with J gene TRBJ2-1; 10 bases align to TRBD2. CDR3 size: 16 residues. J lost 2 bases, V lost 5 bases, and 6 bases had no gene match. The CDR3 bases are TGTGCCAGCAGTCAAATCGGGACTAGCGCCTACAATGAGCAGTTCTTC. Translated, it gives CASSQIGTSAYNEQFF.

This clonotype has just a few counts. The chain is built from TRBV12-3 or TRBV12-4 and TRBJ2-5; TRBD2 agrees at 16 bases. The CDR3 length is 17 residues. The V gene end was trimmed by 0 bases and the J gene end by 2 bases; junction bases not matched to a gene: 0. This CDR3 is CASSLAGLAGGQETQYF. The CDR3 DNA reads TGTGCCAGCAGTTTAGCGGGACTAGCGGGGGGGCAAGAGACCCAGTACTTC.

The V gene is TRBV28, the J gene TRBJ2-1, with TRBD1 matching 7 bases. CDR1 and CDR2 from the germline V gene are MDHEN and SYDVKM. With V trimmed by 2 bases and J by 2 bases, 9 bases remained unmatched. The length of the CDR3 is 17 residues. The DNA of the CDR3 is TGTGCCAGCAGTTTAGGGAGACAGGGACGCGCCTACAATGAGCAGTTCTTC. The encoded protein is CASSLGRQGRAYNEQFF. Using reference TRBV28 and TRBJ2-1 for the parts outside the CDR3, the full variable domain is DVKVTQSSRYLVKRTGEKVFLECVQDMDHENMFWYRQDPGLGLRLIYFSYDVKMKEKGDIPEGYSVSREKKERFSLILESASTNQTSMYLCASSLGRQGRAYNEQFFGPGTRLTVL.

V usage is TRBV5-1 and J usage is TRBJ1-1; D perhaps matches TRBD1 (5 bases). Germline CDR1 reads SGHRS; CDR2 reads YFSETQ. The CDR3 runs to 14 residues. Trimming took 7 bases from V and 3 from J, leaving 16 bases between them. The CDR3 loop is CASAKRVGDTEAFF. CDR3 nucleotides: TGCGCCAGCGCCAAGAGGGTAGGGGACACTGAAGCTTTCTTT.

CDR3 amino acids: CASSPGTSGKAEQFF. Here the CDR3 DNA reads TGTGCCAGCAGCCCCGGGACTAGCGGGAAGGCTGAGCAGTTCTTC. The chain combines TRBV7-6 with TRBJ2-1; TRBD2 aligns across 13 bases. The length of the CDR3 is 15 residues. J lost 9 bases, V lost 5 bases, and 7 bases had no gene match. CDR1 is SGHVS and CDR2 is FNYEAQ in the germline V gene.

This clonotype came up a few times. This chain joins TRBV7-2 and TRBJ2-3; D is unresolved. Trimming removed 4 bases from V and 6 bases from J, with 14 bases in between. The CDR3 loop spans 14 amino acids. CDR1 is SGHTA, CDR2 FQGNSA, per germline. Here the CDR3 reads CASSWLPSGDTQYF. The CDR3 DNA reads TGTGCCAGCAGCTGGCTCCCAAGTGGGGATACGCAGTATTTT.

This clonotype was seen a handful of times. The chain links TRBV6-1 to TRBJ1-1, with unresolved D. The ends were cut back, 6 bases at V and 6 bases at J, with 8 bases in the middle. This CDR3 has 11 residues. Looked up from germline, CDR1 is MNHNS and CDR2 is SASEGT. The CDR3 DNA reads TGTGCCAGCAGGGGGTCCGCTGAAGCTTTCTTT. Translating it yields CASRGSAEAFF.

The rearrangement joins TRBV14 to TRBJ2-1, with 8 bases aligning to TRBD2. CDR1 and CDR2 from the germline V gene are SGHDN and FVKESK. The CDR3 has 15 residues. The trim removed 4 bases at V and 3 bases at J, leaving 5 bases unmatched. The CDR3 DNA follows: TGTGCCAGCAGCCCCATGGCGGGGGGCTACAATGAGCAGTTCTTC. Amino acids: CASSPMAGGYNEQFF.

This clonotype has more than one count but fewer than ten. The V and J genes are TRBV20-1 and TRBJ2-1; TRBD2 matches 8 bases. The J segment lost 2 bases and the V segment lost 2 bases, leaving 5 bases of the junction unmatched. Germline lookup yields CDR1 DFQATT and CDR2 SNEGSKA (reference sequence). The CDR3 is made up of 15 amino acids. CDR3 protein: CSARSRAGAYNEQFF. CDR3 coding DNA: TGCAGTGCTAGAAGTCGAGCGGGGGCCTACAATGAGCAGTTCTTC.

This clonotype was counted a few times. This chain links TRBV7-2 with TRBJ2-2; TRBD2 agrees at 8 bases. J lost 3 bases, V lost 5 bases, and 2 bases had no gene match. CDR1 SGHTA and CDR2 FQGNSA come from the germline V gene. This CDR3 is built from 14 residues. CDR3 sequence reads: CASSTGLDTGELFF. Here the CDR3 DNA reads TGTGCCAGCAGCACGGGACTAGACACCGGGGAGCTGTTTTTT.